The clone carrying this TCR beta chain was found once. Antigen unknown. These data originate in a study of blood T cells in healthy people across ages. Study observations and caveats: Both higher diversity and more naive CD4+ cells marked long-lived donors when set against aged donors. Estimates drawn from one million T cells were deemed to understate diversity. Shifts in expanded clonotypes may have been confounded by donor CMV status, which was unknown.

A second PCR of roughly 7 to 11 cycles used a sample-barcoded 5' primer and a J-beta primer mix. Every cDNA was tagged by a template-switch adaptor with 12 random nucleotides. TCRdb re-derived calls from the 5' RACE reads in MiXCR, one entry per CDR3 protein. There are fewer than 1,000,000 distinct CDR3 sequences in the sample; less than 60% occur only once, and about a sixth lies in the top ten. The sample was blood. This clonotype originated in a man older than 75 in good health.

CDR3 nucleotides: TGCAGTGCCATTAGCGGGAGGGGCGGGGAGCAGTACTTC. Its translation is CSAISGRGGEQYF. The V gene is TRBV20-1, the J gene TRBJ2-5, with 11 bases matching TRBD2. The CDR3 contains 13 residues. Looked up from germline, CDR1 is DFQATT and CDR2 is SNEGSKA (reference sequence). Unmatched junction bases numbered 11, after V lost 6 bases and J lost 11 bases.